These 2 T cell receptor beta chains were sequenced from one sample in a study of sequential checkpoint blockade in melanoma. Produced via immunoSEQ multiplex PCR; TCRdb's table is partial and in-frame only. Among roughly 5,000 clones, 20% were seen once, and the ten largest hold 15% to 20%. Treatment reported: randomized to nivolumab then ipilimumab (arm A) or the reverse (arm B). The material sequenced was tumor tissue (inferred from file names), taken from a patient given nivolumab and ipilimumab in sequence. These receptor sequences come from a human donor with melanoma.

This clone appeared a few times. The V and J genes are TRBV11-3 and TRBJ1-4; D not certain. Between the trimmed V and J ends, which lost 0 bases and 7 bases, there was a span of 9 bases. The germline CDR1 and CDR2 sequences are SGHNT and YENEEA. There are 14 residues in the CDR3. The CDR3: CASSLERTAEKLFF. The CDR3, as DNA: TGTGCCAGCAGCTTAGAAAGGACGGCTGAAAAACTGTTTTTT.

This sequence joins TRBV4-1 and TRBJ1-4; D unresolved. The CDR3 runs to 15 residues. Trimming left V 5 bases short and J 6 bases short, with 16 bases between. Germline assignment: CDR1 MGHRA and CDR2 YSYEKL. The CDR3 DNA sequence: TGCGCCAGCAGCACCTACCCGGGAGCCGATGAAAAACTGTTTTTT. This gives the protein CASSTYPGADEKLFF.